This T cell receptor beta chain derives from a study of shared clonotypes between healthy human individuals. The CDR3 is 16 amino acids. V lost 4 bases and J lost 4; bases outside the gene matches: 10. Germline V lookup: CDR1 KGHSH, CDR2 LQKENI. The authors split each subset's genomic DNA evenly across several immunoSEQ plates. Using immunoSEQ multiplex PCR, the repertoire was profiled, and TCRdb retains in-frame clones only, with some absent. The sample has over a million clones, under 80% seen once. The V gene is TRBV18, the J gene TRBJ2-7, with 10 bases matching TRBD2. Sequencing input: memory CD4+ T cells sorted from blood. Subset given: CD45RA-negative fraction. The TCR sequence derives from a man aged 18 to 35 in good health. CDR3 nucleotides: TGTGCCAGCTCACTCCTCCGAGCGGGGGGGGTATACGAGCAGTACTTC. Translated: CASSLLRAGGVYEQYF.